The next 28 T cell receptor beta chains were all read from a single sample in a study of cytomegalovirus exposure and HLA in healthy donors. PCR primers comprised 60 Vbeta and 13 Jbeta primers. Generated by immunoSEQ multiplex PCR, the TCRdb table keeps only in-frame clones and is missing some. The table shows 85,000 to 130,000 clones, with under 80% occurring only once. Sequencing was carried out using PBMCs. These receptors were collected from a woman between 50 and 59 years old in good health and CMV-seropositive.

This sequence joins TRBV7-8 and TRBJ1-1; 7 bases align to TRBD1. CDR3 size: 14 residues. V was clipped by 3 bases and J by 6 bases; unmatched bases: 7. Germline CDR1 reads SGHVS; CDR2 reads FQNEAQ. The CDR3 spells CASSLSQGRPEAFF. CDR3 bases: TGTGCCAGCAGCTTGTCACAGGGGAGGCCTGAAGCTTTCTTT.

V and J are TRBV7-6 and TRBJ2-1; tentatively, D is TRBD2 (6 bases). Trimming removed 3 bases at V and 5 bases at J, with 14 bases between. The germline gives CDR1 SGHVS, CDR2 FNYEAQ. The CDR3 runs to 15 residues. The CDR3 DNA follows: TGTGCCAGCAGCTTGTTGGATAGCGGTAACAATGAGCAGTTCTTC. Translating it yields CASSLLDSGNNEQFF.

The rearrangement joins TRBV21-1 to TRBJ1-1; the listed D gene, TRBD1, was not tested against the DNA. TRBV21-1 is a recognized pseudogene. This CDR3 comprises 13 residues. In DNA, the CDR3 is TGTGCCAGCACTCAGGACAGAGGCACTGAAGCTTTCTTT. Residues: CASTQDRGTEAFF.

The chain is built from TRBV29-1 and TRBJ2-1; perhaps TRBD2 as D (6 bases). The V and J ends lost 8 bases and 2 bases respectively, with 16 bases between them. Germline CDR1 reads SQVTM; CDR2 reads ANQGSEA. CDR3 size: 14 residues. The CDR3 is CSYGGTRTYNEQFF. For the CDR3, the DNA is TGCAGCTATGGGGGGACCCGTACCTACAATGAGCAGTTCTTC.

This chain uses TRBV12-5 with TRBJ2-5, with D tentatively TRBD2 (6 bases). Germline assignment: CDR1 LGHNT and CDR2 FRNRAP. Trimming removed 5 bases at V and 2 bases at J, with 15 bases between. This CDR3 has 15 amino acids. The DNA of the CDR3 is TGTGCTAGTGGTCCGGAGGGTTCCTATCAAGAGACCCAGTACTTC. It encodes CASGPEGSYQETQYF.

In nucleotides, the CDR3 is TGTGCCAGCAGCCCCAGGGGGCAGTCCTACGAGCAGTACTTC. Encoded protein: CASSPRGQSYEQYF. The chain combines TRBV27 with TRBJ2-7; 8 nucleotides align to TRBD1. Unmatched junction bases numbered 5, after V lost 6 bases and J lost 1 base. Germline-derived CDR1 and CDR2 are MNHEY and SMNVEV (reference sequence). This CDR3 spans 14 amino acids.

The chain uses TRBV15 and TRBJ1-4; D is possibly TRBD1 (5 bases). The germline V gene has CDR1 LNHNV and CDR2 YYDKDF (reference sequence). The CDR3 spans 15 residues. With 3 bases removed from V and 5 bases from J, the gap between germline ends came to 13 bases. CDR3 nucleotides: TGTGCCACCAGCAGGGAAAGGGGCTTGAATGAAAAACTGTTTTTT. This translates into CATSRERGLNEKLFF.

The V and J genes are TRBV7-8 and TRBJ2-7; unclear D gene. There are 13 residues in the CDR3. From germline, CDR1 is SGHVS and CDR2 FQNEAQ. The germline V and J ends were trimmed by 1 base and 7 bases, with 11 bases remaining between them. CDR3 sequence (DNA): TGTGCCAGCAGCTTAGGTGCCCTCGGGGAGCAGTACTTC. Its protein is CASSLGALGEQYF.

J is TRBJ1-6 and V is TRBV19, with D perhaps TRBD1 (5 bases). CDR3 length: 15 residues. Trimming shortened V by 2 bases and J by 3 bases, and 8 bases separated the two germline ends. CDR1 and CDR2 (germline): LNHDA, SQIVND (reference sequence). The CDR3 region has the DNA TGTGCCAGTAGTATAACAGGAGTCTATAATTCACCCCTCCACTTT. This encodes CASSITGVYNSPLHF.

DNA of the CDR3: TGTGCCAGTATGGGGGGGGGTCAGCCCCAGCATTTT. Its translation: CASMGGGQPQHF. The chain links TRBV6-1 to TRBJ1-5; D is perhaps TRBD1 (5 bases). The CDR3 has 12 amino acids. Trimming stripped 9 bases from V and 6 bases from J, with 12 bases between. Germline lookup yields CDR1 MNHNS and CDR2 SASEGT.

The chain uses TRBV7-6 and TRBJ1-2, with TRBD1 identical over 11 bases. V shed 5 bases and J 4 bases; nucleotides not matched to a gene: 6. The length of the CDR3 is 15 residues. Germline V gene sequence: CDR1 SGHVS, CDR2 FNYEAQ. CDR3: CASSAKDRGLYGYTF. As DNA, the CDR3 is TGTGCCAGCAGCGCCAAGGACAGGGGGCTCTATGGCTACACCTTC.

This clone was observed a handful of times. CDR3 loop: CAWTPRGHLYSYNSPLHF. The CDR3 nucleotides are TGTGCCTGGACCCCAAGGGGACACCTCTACTCCTATAATTCACCCCTCCACTTT. The J gene is TRBJ1-6, the V gene TRBV30, with D maybe TRBD1 (6 bases). Germline loops: CDR1 GTSNPN, CDR2 SVGIG (reference sequence). CDR3 length: 18 amino acids. The V gene lost 4 bases and the J gene lost 0 bases, with 19 bases spanning the gap.

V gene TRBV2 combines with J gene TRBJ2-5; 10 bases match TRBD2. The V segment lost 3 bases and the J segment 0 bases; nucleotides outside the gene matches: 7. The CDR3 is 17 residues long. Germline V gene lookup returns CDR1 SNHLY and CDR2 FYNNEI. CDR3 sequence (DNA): TGTGCCAGCAGTGATTCTAGCGGGGGAGCTTACCAAGAGACCCAGTACTTC. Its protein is CASSDSSGGAYQETQYF.

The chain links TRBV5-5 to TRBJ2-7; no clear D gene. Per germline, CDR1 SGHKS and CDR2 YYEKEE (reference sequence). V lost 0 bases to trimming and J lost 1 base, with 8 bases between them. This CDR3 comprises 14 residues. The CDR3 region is CASSLATRSYEQYF. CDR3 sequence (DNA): TGTGCCAGCAGCTTGGCCACGCGTTCCTACGAGCAGTACTTC.

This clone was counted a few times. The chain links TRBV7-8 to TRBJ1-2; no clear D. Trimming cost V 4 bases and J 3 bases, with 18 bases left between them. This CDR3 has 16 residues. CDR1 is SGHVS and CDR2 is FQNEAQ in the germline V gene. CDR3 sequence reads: CASSSIGHGRYYGYTF. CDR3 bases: TGTGCCAGCAGCTCAATAGGTCACGGGAGGTACTATGGCTACACCTTC.

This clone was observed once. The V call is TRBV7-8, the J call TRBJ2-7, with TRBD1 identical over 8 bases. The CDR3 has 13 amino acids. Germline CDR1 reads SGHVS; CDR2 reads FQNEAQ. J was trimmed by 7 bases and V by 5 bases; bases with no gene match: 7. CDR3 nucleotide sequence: TGTGCCAGCAGCATCCGACAGGGGTGGGAGCAGTACTTC. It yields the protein CASSIRQGWEQYF.

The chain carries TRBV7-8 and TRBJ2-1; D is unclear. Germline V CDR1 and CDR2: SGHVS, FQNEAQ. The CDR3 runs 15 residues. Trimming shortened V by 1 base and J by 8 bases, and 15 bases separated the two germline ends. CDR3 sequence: CASSLGISVSHEQFF. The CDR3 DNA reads TGTGCCAGCAGCTTAGGCATTTCGGTATCGCATGAGCAGTTCTTC.

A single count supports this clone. CDR3 nucleotide sequence: TGTGCCAGCAGCAGGACAGGGAGCACCGGGGAGCTGTTTTTT. This encodes CASSRTGSTGELFF. The rearrangement links TRBV9 to TRBJ2-2, with 8 bases aligning to TRBD1. The CDR3 consists of 14 residues. In germline, CDR1 is SGDLS, CDR2 YYNGEE. With 4 bases clipped from V and 4 bases from J, the junction kept 3 bases outside the gene matches.

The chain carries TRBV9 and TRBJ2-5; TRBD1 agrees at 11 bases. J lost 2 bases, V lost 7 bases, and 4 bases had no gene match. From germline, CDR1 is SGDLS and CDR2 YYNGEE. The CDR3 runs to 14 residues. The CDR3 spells CASGGQGGQETQYF. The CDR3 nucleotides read TGTGCCAGCGGGGGACAGGGGGGACAAGAGACCCAGTACTTC. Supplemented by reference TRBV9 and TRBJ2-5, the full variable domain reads DSGVTQTPKHLITATGQRVTLRCSPRSGDLSVYWYQQSLDQGLQFLIQYYNGEERAKGNILERFSAQQFPDLHSELNLSSLELGDSALYFCASGGQGGQETQYFGPGTRLLVL.

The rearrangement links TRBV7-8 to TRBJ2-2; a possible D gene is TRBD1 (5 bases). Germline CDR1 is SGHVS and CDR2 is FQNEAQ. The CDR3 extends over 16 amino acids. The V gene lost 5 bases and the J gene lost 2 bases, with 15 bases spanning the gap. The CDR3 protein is CASSKTGARNTGELFF. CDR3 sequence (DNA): TGTGCCAGCAGCAAAACAGGCGCTCGTAACACCGGGGAGCTGTTTTTT.

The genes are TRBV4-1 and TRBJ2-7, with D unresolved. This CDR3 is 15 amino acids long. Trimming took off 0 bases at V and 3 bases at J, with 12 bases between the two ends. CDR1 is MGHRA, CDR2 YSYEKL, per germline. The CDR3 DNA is TGCGCCAGCAGCCAAGATCTTCAACAGAACTACGAGCAGTACTTC. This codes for CASSQDLQQNYEQYF.

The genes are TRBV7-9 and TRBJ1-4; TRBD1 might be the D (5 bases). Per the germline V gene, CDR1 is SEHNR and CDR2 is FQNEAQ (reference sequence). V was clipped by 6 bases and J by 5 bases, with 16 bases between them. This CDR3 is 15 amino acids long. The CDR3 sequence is CASSPAGRLNEKLFF. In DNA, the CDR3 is TGTGCCAGCAGTCCCGCAGGGAGGTTAAATGAAAAACTGTTTTTT.

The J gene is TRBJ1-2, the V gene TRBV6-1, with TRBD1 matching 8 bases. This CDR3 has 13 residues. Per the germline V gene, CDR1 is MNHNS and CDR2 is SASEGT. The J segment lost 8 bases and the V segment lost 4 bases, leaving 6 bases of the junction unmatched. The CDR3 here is CASSATGVRGYTF. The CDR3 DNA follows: TGTGCCAGCAGTGCGACAGGGGTAAGGGGCTACACCTTC.

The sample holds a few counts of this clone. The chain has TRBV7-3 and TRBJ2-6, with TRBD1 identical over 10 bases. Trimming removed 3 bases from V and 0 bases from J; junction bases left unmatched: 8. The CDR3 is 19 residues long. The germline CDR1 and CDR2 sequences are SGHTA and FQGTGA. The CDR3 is CASSFSPGQGFSGANVLTF. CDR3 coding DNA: TGTGCCAGCAGCTTTAGTCCGGGACAGGGGTTCTCTGGGGCCAACGTCCTGACTTTC.

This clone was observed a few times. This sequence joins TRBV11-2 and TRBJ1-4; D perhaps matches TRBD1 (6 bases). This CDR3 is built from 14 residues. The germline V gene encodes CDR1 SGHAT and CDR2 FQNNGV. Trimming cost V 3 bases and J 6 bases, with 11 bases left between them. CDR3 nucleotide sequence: TGTGCCAGCAGCTTGCTGGGGGCAGATGAAAAACTGTTTTTT. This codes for CASSLLGADEKLFF.

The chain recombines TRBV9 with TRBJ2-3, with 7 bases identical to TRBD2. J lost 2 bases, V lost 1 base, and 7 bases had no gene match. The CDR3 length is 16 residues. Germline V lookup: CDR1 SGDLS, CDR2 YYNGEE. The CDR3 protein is CASSVNSGPLTDTQYF. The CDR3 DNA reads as TGTGCCAGCAGCGTAAATAGCGGGCCCCTCACAGATACGCAGTATTTT.

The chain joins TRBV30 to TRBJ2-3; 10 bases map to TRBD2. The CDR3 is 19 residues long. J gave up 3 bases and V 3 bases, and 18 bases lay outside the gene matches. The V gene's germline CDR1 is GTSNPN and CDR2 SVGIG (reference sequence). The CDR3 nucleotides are TGTGCCTGGAGGGAGCCCCCCCTCACTAGCGGGAAGGTTACAGATACGCAGTATTTT. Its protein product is CAWREPPLTSGKVTDTQYF.

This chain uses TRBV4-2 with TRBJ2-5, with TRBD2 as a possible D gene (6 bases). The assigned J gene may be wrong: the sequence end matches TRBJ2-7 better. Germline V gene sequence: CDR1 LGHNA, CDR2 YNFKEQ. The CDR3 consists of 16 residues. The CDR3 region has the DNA TGTGCCAGCAGCCAAGATCACCAGCGGGTTCCCTACGAGCAGTACTTC. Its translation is CASSQDHQRVPYEQYF.